This is a list of T cell receptor beta chains from one sample in a study of breast tumors, draining lymph nodes, adjacent tissues. From the multiplex PCR reads, TCRdb called clonotypes with MiXCR, one entry per CDR3 protein. In the table there are approximately 60,000 distinct CDR3 sequences, less than 75% of which are singletons. Sequenced: breast tumor tissue. The source of these receptors is a female donor with breast cancer. Some clones in this sample may be carry-over from other donors' samples. CDR3s include the opening cysteine and the closing phenylalanine or tryptophan. A D gene is named only where the DNA matches it firmly. Not every row has a clone size; where given, it reads once, few, many or a size class.

D: TRBD1
J: TRBJ1-1
V: TRBV6-5
size: few
CDR3: CASSDRAMNTEAFF
DNA: TGTGCCAGCAGTGACAGGGCCATGAACACTGAAGCTTTCTTT

D: .
J: TRBJ1-2
V: TRBV20-1
size: .
CDR3: CSVLEDYGYTF
DNA: TGCAGCGTCTTGGAGGACTATGGCTACACCTTC

D: .
J: TRBJ1-3
V: TRBV6-4
size: once
CDR3: CASSGGLSSGNTVYF
DNA: TGTGCCAGCAGTGGTGGACTGAGCTCTGGAAACACCGTATATTTT

D: TRBD1
J: TRBJ2-5
V: TRBV24-1
size: .
CDR3: CATSDPTGVETQYF
DNA: TGTGCCACCAGTGACCCGACAGGGGTAGAGACCCAGTACTTC

D: TRBD1
J: TRBJ2-7
V: TRBV6-1
size: many
CDR3: CASRGQGADEQYF
DNA: TGTGCCAGCAGGGGACAGGGGGCGGACGAGCAGTACTTC

D: .
J: TRBJ1-5
V: TRBV2
size: .
CDR3: CASSELLPGRGGNQPQHF
DNA: TGTGCCAGCAGTGAGTTACTTCCCGGCAGGGGTGGCAATCAGCCCCAGCATTTT

D: .
J: TRBJ1-6
V: TRBV12-3/TRBV12-4
size: medium-sized
CDR3: CASTRRGSDNSPLHF
DNA: TGTGCCAGCACCCGGAGGGGGTCGGACAATTCACCCCTCCACTTT

D: TRBD1
J: TRBJ2-2
V: TRBV24-1
size: few
CDR3: CATSRTGPNTGELFF
DNA: TGTGCCACCTCCAGGACAGGCCCGAACACCGGGGAGCTGTTTTTT

D: .
J: TRBJ1-6
V: TRBV4-1
size: .
CDR3: CASSQDLAGLEGESSYNSPLHF
DNA: TGCGCCAGCAGCCAAGATCTGGCAGGATTAGAAGGGGAGAGCTCCTATAATTCACCCCTCCACTTT

D: TRBD1
J: TRBJ1-6
V: TRBV5-5
size: once
CDR3: CASSLEFLGQGESPLHF
DNA: TGTGCCAGCAGCTTGGAATTTTTGGGACAGGGTGAATCACCCCTCCACTTT

D: .
J: TRBJ1-1
V: TRBV20-1
size: .
CDR3: CSALGRVNTEAFF
DNA: TGCAGTGCTCTGGGACGGGTGAACACTGAAGCTTTCTTT

D: TRBD2
J: TRBJ2-3
V: TRBV4-1
size: .
CDR3: CASSQDNLSGTSTDTQYF
DNA: TGCGCCAGCAGCCAAGATAACCTTAGCGGGACAAGCACAGATACGCAGTATTTT

D: .
J: TRBJ2-2
V: TRBV20-1
size: once
CDR3: CSARLGDNYGSNTGELFF
DNA: TGCAGTGCTAGACTAGGGGATAACTATGGCTCGAACACCGGGGAGCTGTTTTTT

D: .
J: TRBJ1-6
V: TRBV11-2
size: .
CDR3: CASSLGKGRNSPLHF
DNA: TGTGCCAGCAGCCTTGGTAAGGGGAGGAATTCACCCCTCCACTTT

D: TRBD2
J: TRBJ2-5
V: TRBV5-1
size: many
CDR3: CASSSSGRGDTQYF
DNA: TGCGCCAGCAGCTCAAGCGGGAGAGGAGACACCCAGTACTTC

D: .
J: TRBJ1-5
V: TRBV2
size: .
CDR3: CASSESSTNQPQHF
DNA: TGTGCCAGCAGTGAAAGCAGTACCAATCAGCCCCAGCATTTT

D: .
J: TRBJ1-4
V: TRBV11-2
size: many
CDR3: CASSLTTLRAQKLFF
DNA: TGTGCCAGCAGCTTAACCACATTGAGGGCGCAAAAACTGTTTTTT

D: .
J: TRBJ2-7
V: TRBV20-1
size: .
CDR3: CSASALTYEQYF
DNA: TGCAGTGCTAGCGCCCTAACCTACGAGCAGTACTTC

D: TRBD1
J: TRBJ2-1
V: TRBV11-3
size: once
CDR3: CASSFDRVGEQFF
DNA: TGTGCCAGCAGCTTCGACAGGGTAGGTGAGCAGTTCTTC

D: TRBD2
J: TRBJ2-5
V: TRBV20-1
size: many
CDR3: CSALRAAGGGETQYF
DNA: TGCAGTGCTCTCCGCGCGGCGGGAGGGGGGGAGACCCAGTACTTC

D: TRBD2
J: TRBJ2-7
V: TRBV4-3
size: .
CDR3: CASSHLTSGSSYEQYF
DNA: TGCGCCAGCAGCCACCTGACTAGCGGGAGCTCCTACGAGCAGTACTTC

D: .
J: TRBJ1-3
V: TRBV11-2
size: .
CDR3: CASGLDRWKTGNTIYF
DNA: TGTGCCAGCGGCTTAGATCGGTGGAAGACTGGAAACACCATATATTTT

D: TRBD2
J: TRBJ2-7
V: TRBV10-3
size: many
CDR3: CAISEGLAAYEQYF
DNA: TGTGCCATCAGTGAGGGACTAGCGGCCTACGAGCAGTACTTC

D: .
J: TRBJ1-2
V: TRBV20-1
size: .
CDR3: CSARVGSGGYTF
DNA: TGCAGTGCTAGAGTAGGGTCCGGAGGCTACACCTTC

D: .
J: TRBJ2-3
V: TRBV7-8
size: medium-sized
CDR3: CASSRQPSTDTQYF
DNA: TGTGCCAGCAGCCGCCAGCCTAGCACAGATACGCAGTATTTT

D: .
J: TRBJ1-6
V: TRBV2
size: .
CDR3: CASSENSPLHF
DNA: TGTGCCAGCAGTGAAAATTCACCCCTCCACTTT

D: .
J: TRBJ1-4
V: TRBV11-1
size: .
CDR3: CASSFGSATNEKLFF
DNA: TGTGCCAGCAGCTTCGGGTCAGCAACTAATGAAAAACTGTTTTTT

D: .
J: TRBJ2-1
V: TRBV4-1
size: many
CDR3: CASSLQDGSNEQFF
DNA: TGCGCCAGCAGCCTCCAAGACGGATCCAATGAGCAGTTCTTC

D: .
J: TRBJ1-2
V: TRBV20-1
size: .
CDR3: CSARGLNEQGSGYTF
DNA: TGCAGTGCTAGAGGCTTGAATGAGCAGGGAAGTGGCTACACCTTC

D: TRBD1
J: TRBJ1-2
V: TRBV28
size: many
CDR3: CASSEGTGQGYTF
DNA: TGTGCCAGCAGCGAGGGGACAGGGCAGGGCTACACCTTC

D: TRBD1
J: TRBJ2-7
V: TRBV5-1
size: many
CDR3: CASSRSPGQGYEQYF
DNA: TGCGCCAGCAGCCGAAGTCCGGGACAGGGTTACGAGCAGTACTTC

D: .
J: TRBJ2-4
V: TRBV4-1
size: many
CDR3: CASSRTGEPGNIQYF
DNA: TGCGCCAGCAGCCGAACGGGGGAGCCCGGAAACATTCAGTACTTC

D: TRBD2
J: TRBJ2-3
V: TRBV6-1
size: .
CDR3: CASSPPGLAGGPSDTQYF
DNA: TGTGCCAGCAGTCCCCCGGGACTAGCGGGAGGGCCCTCAGATACGCAGTATTTT

D: .
J: TRBJ2-3
V: TRBV9
size: .
CDR3: CASSMGHSTDTQYF
DNA: TGTGCCAGCAGCATGGGACACAGCACAGATACGCAGTATTTT

D: TRBD1
J: TRBJ1-2
V: TRBV5-5
size: .
CDR3: CASSLGTGGSYGYTF
DNA: TGTGCCAGCAGCTTAGGGACAGGGGGCTCCTATGGCTACACCTTC

D: .
J: TRBJ2-7
V: TRBV6-2/TRBV6-3
size: many
CDR3: CASSYSVPYEQYF
DNA: TGTGCCAGCAGTTACTCGGTGCCATACGAGCAGTACTTC

D: TRBD1
J: TRBJ2-1
V: TRBV19
size: .
CDR3: CASSITTGGYGEQFF
DNA: TGTGCCAGTAGTATTACGACAGGGGGATATGGTGAGCAGTTCTTC

D: TRBD1
J: TRBJ2-1
V: TRBV18
size: many
CDR3: CASSPTGTGNNEQFF
DNA: TGTGCCAGCTCACCAACCGGGACAGGGAACAATGAGCAGTTCTTC

D: TRBD2
J: TRBJ2-1
V: TRBV2
size: .
CDR3: CASSRPGTSGGNEQFF
DNA: TGTGCCAGCAGTCGCCCCGGGACTAGCGGGGGAAATGAGCAGTTCTTC

D: .
J: TRBJ1-2
V: TRBV7-2
size: .
CDR3: CASSPSWGGNPKNYGYTF
DNA: TGTGCCAGCAGCCCTTCCTGGGGGGGGAACCCAAAAAACTATGGCTACACCTTC

D: .
J: TRBJ2-7
V: TRBV19
size: .
CDR3: CASKSVSSYEQYF
DNA: TGTGCCAGTAAATCAGTGAGCTCCTACGAGCAGTACTTC

D: TRBD1
J: TRBJ2-2
V: TRBV7-3
size: many
CDR3: CASSLMGQGLTGELFF
DNA: TGTGCCAGCAGCTTAATGGGACAGGGGCTGACCGGGGAGCTGTTTTTT

D: .
J: TRBJ1-6
V: TRBV9
size: .
CDR3: CASSSRDIYNSPLHF
DNA: TGTGCCAGCAGCTCGCGAGACATTTATAATTCACCCCTCCACTTT

D: .
J: TRBJ2-1
V: TRBV6-1
size: .
CDR3: CASSELLTYPNEQFF
DNA: TGTGCCAGCAGTGAACTCCTGACTTACCCCAATGAGCAGTTCTTC

D: TRBD1
J: TRBJ2-7
V: TRBV11-1
size: .
CDR3: CTSSLAPGGTYEQYF
DNA: TGTACCAGCAGCTTAGCCCCAGGGGGAACCTACGAGCAGTACTTC

D: .
J: TRBJ1-2
V: TRBV7-9
size: medium-sized
CDR3: CASSFDSNYGYTF
DNA: TGTGCCAGCAGTTTCGACAGTAACTATGGCTACACCTTC

D: .
J: TRBJ2-3
V: TRBV19
size: many
CDR3: CASSITASGTDTQYF
DNA: TGTGCCAGTAGTATTACCGCCTCCGGCACAGATACGCAGTATTTT

D: TRBD1
J: TRBJ1-2
V: TRBV19
size: many
CDR3: CASRGTGGSYGYTF
DNA: TGTGCCAGTAGAGGGACAGGGGGCAGCTATGGCTACACCTTC

D: TRBD2
J: TRBJ2-3
V: TRBV4-2
size: many
CDR3: CASSQAGGGGTTDTQYF
DNA: TGTGCCAGCAGCCAAGCGGGAGGGGGGGGTACCACAGATACGCAGTATTTT

D: .
J: TRBJ2-5
V: TRBV7-9
size: .
CDR3: CASSLWQQETQCF
DNA: TGTGCCAGCAGCCTCTGGCAGCAAGAGACCCAGTGCTTC

D: .
J: TRBJ2-2
V: TRBV11-2
size: .
CDR3: CASSLDRTGELFF
DNA: TGTGCCAGCAGCTTAGATCGGACCGGGGAGCTGTTTTTT

D: .
J: TRBJ2-7
V: TRBV5-4
size: .
CDR3: CASSPGGGGGSREQYF
DNA: TGTGCCAGCAGCCCAGGAGGCGGAGGGGGGTCTAGGGAGCAGTACTTC

D: TRBD2
J: TRBJ2-5
V: TRBV7-9
size: .
CDR3: CASSAGVQPGEAQYF
DNA: TGTGCCAGCAGTGCGGGGGTACAGCCAGGAGAGGCCCAGTACTTC

D: .
J: TRBJ2-1
V: TRBV20-1
size: .
CDR3: CSARDRHEQFF
DNA: TGCAGTGCTAGAGATCGGCATGAGCAGTTCTTC

D: .
J: TRBJ1-5
V: TRBV10-2
size: .
CDR3: CASSRAIEPQHF
DNA: TGCGCCAGCAGTAGGGCTATTGAGCCCCAGCATTTT

D: .
J: TRBJ2-3
V: TRBV24-1
size: .
CDR3: CATKTGIYTDTQYF
DNA: TGTGCCACCAAAACGGGCATTTACACAGATACGCAGTATTTT

D: TRBD2
J: TRBJ2-7
V: TRBV7-2
size: .
CDR3: CASSQTSMGDEQYF
DNA: TGTGCCAGCAGCCAGACTAGCATGGGGGACGAGCAGTACTTC

D: TRBD1
J: TRBJ2-7
V: TRBV5-1
size: many
CDR3: CASSSGTGGDEQYF
DNA: TGCGCCAGCAGCTCCGGGACAGGGGGGGACGAGCAGTACTTC

D: .
J: TRBJ1-1
V: TRBV6-5
size: .
CDR3: CASSRAALMNTEAFF
DNA: TGTGCCAGCAGCAGGGCCGCACTCATGAACACTGAAGCTTTCTTT

D: TRBD1
J: TRBJ2-7
V: TRBV29-1
size: .
CDR3: CSVGGDRGLGYEQYF
DNA: TGCAGCGTTGGAGGGGACAGGGGTCTGGGCTACGAGCAGTACTTC